Shown below are 18 T cell receptor beta chains from a single sample sequenced in a study of T cell responses to AZD1222 COVID-19 vaccine. The table came from immunoSEQ multiplex PCR; TCRdb's copy has only in-frame clones and leaves some out. The sample holds around 99,000 clones, roughly nine tenths seen once. The sample consisted of peripheral blood, taken on day 0 of AZD1222 vaccination. The receptor set was obtained from an adult in good health.

The gene calls are TRBV4-3 and TRBJ1-1, with a tentative D call TRBD1 (5 bases). Per the germline V gene, CDR1 is LGHNA and CDR2 is YSLEER. V was pared by 1 base and J by 4 bases, with 10 bases between. The length of the CDR3 is 14 residues. Here the CDR3 DNA reads TGCGCCAGCAGCCAAGGCGGAAGGGGCACTGAAGCTTTCTTT. It encodes CASSQGGRGTEAFF.

The rearrangement links TRBV5-5 to TRBJ2-1; D might be TRBD2 (6 bases). The CDR3 is made up of 15 amino acids. V lost 5 bases and J 0 bases, leaving 12 bases between the germline ends. Germline V gene lookup returns CDR1 SGHKS and CDR2 YYEKEE (reference sequence). CDR3 sequence: CASSAIGGSYNEQFF. DNA of the CDR3: TGTGCCAGCAGTGCAATCGGGGGCTCCTACAATGAGCAGTTCTTC. The variable domain in full, completed from reference TRBV5-5 and TRBJ2-1, reads DAGVTQSPTHLIKTRGQQVTLRCSPISGHKSVSWYQQVLGQGPQFIFQYYEKEERGRGNFPDRFSARQFPNYSSELNVNALLLGDSALYLCASSAIGGSYNEQFFGPGTRLTVL.

The J gene is TRBJ2-5, the V gene TRBV5-1; D perhaps matches TRBD1 (5 bases). Trimming cost V 3 bases and J 3 bases, with 12 bases left between them. Germline V gene data show CDR1 as SGHRS and CDR2 as YFSETQ. This CDR3 region has 14 residues. CDR3 sequence reads: CASSSQGAEETQYF. The CDR3, as DNA: TGCGCCAGCAGCTCCCAAGGGGCCGAAGAGACCCAGTACTTC.

The V gene is TRBV7-9, the J gene TRBJ2-5, with D perhaps TRBD2 (6 bases). The V and J ends lost 3 bases and 5 bases respectively, with 10 bases between them. The CDR3 loop spans 13 amino acids. Germline V gene data show CDR1 as SEHNR and CDR2 as FQNEAQ (reference sequence). CDR3 nucleotides: TGTGCCAGCAGCTTGGGGGGTGTGGAGACCCAGTACTTC. This sequence encodes CASSLGGVETQYF.

This chain joins TRBV5-8 and TRBJ1-5, with D perhaps TRBD1 (5 bases). This CDR3 has 14 amino acids. Germline-derived CDR1 and CDR2 are SGHTS and YDEGEE. V was cut by 0 bases and J by 5 bases, with 9 bases left in between. This CDR3 reads CASSLGRAHQPQHF. The CDR3 nucleotides read TGTGCCAGCAGCTTGGGCAGGGCTCATCAGCCCCAGCATTTT.

V usage is TRBV11-2 and J usage is TRBJ1-1; D not resolved. V lost 1 base, J lost 8 bases, and 8 bases lay in between. The CDR3 runs 12 residues. The germline gives CDR1 SGHAT, CDR2 FQNNGV. The CDR3 DNA reads as TGTGCCAGCAGCTTAGCAGGCTGGGAAGCTTTCTTT. Its protein product is CASSLAGWEAFF. Based on the CDR3 plus reference TRBV11-2 and TRBJ1-1, the full variable domain is EAGVAQSPRYKIIEKRQSVAFWCNPISGHATLYWYQQILGQGPKLLIQFQNNGVVDDSQLPKDRFSAERLKGVDSTLKIQPAKLEDSAVYLCASSLAGWEAFFGQGTRLTVV.

The sample holds a few counts of this clone. As DNA, the CDR3 is TGTGCCAGCAGCTTCATATATGGTCGGGGGTTCGGGGAGCTGTTTTTT. Residues: CASSFIYGRGFGELFF. The gene calls are TRBV5-6 and TRBJ2-2, with a weak D call TRBD2 (6 bases). This CDR3 contains 16 residues. The germline V gene encodes CDR1 SGHDT and CDR2 YYEEEE. The V and J ends lost 2 bases and 7 bases respectively, with 18 bases between them.

CDR3 in amino acids: CASSLFERQPQHF. The CDR3 nucleotides are TGTGCCAGCAGCCTCTTCGAACGGCAGCCCCAGCATTTT. The chain links TRBV7-3 to TRBJ1-5; D ambiguous. CDR1 is SGHTA, CDR2 FQGTGA, per germline. The CDR3 extends over 13 amino acids. Deletions cut 5 bases from V and 7 bases from J, with 12 bases between.

The chain employs TRBV6-5 and TRBJ1-6, with 8 bases aligning to TRBD1. The CDR3 has 15 residues. Germline trimming cut 7 bases from V and 8 bases from J; bases unmatched to any gene: 10. In germline, CDR1 is MNHEY, CDR2 SVGAGI. CDR3 in DNA: TGTGCCAGCACCTTGCCGGACAGGGCGGATTCACCCCTCCACTTT. Residues: CASTLPDRADSPLHF.

The rearrangement uses TRBV7-9 and TRBJ2-3; perhaps TRBD1 as D (5 bases). V lost 7 bases and J 5 bases, leaving 16 bases between the germline ends. CDR1 SEHNR and CDR2 FQNEAQ come from the germline V gene (reference sequence). The CDR3 covers 14 residues. The CDR3 region is CASTIGAGIDTQYF. In nucleotides, the CDR3 is TGTGCCAGCACCATAGGGGCAGGGATAGATACGCAGTATTTT.

This chain links TRBV5-6 with TRBJ1-1; D may be TRBD1 (5 bases). CDR1 SGHDT and CDR2 YYEEEE come from the germline V gene. The CDR3 runs 14 residues. Between the trimmed V and J ends, which lost 4 bases and 4 bases, there was a span of 14 bases. The CDR3 loop reads CASSLVGPGTEAFF. The CDR3 coding sequence is TGTGCCAGCAGCCTCGTGGGGCCGGGCACTGAAGCTTTCTTT.

This clone was seen more than once but under ten times. The gene calls are TRBV5-1 and TRBJ1-2; D might be TRBD1 (5 bases). Trimming removed 4 bases at V and 6 bases at J, with 16 bases between. Germline V CDR1 and CDR2: SGHRS, YFSETQ. The CDR3 loop spans 14 amino acids. In DNA form, the CDR3 reads TGCGCCAGCAGCCCGATGTGGGGGGAGGATGGCTACACCTTC. As protein: CASSPMWGEDGYTF. Full variable domain (outside the CDR3, taken from reference TRBV5-1 and TRBJ1-2): KAGVTQTPRYLIKTRGQQVTLSCSPISGHRSVSWYQQTPGQGLQFLFEYFSETQRNKGNFPGRFSGRQFSNSRSEMNVSTLELGDSALYLCASSPMWGEDGYTFGSGTRLTVV.

The V and J genes are TRBV19 and TRBJ2-2; 9 bases agree with TRBD2. Looked up from germline, CDR1 is LNHDA and CDR2 is SQIVND (reference sequence). This CDR3 region has 14 residues. The V segment lost 7 bases and the J segment 6 bases; nucleotides outside the gene matches: 6. As DNA, the CDR3 is TGTGCCAGTATTGCTAGCGGGACCCCCGGGGAGCTGTTTTTT. Its translation is CASIASGTPGELFF.

The V gene is TRBV5-1, the J gene TRBJ2-3, with 7 bases matching TRBD1. CDR1 and CDR2 (germline): SGHRS, YFSETQ. J gave up 0 bases and V 4 bases, and 8 bases lay outside the gene matches. This CDR3 region has 16 residues. This CDR3 is CASSVGQASSTDTQYF. CDR3 nucleotides: TGCGCCAGCAGCGTCGGACAGGCTTCTAGCACAGATACGCAGTATTTT. The full variable domain, with the rest looked up from reference TRBV5-1 and TRBJ2-3, is KAGVTQTPRYLIKTRGQQVTLSCSPISGHRSVSWYQQTPGQGLQFLFEYFSETQRNKGNFPGRFSGRQFSNSRSEMNVSTLELGDSALYLCASSVGQASSTDTQYFGPGTRLTVL.

The chain employs TRBV7-2 and TRBJ1-3; the D is unclear. V shed 2 bases and J shed 4 bases, with 3 bases lying between them. The CDR3 has 12 amino acids. Germline V gene lookup returns CDR1 SGHTA and CDR2 FQGNSA. The CDR3 is CASSLTGNTIYF. The CDR3 DNA is TGTGCCAGCAGCTTAACCGGAAACACCATATATTTT. The full variable domain, its missing parts supplied by reference TRBV7-2 and TRBJ1-3, is GAGVSQSPSNKVTEKGKDVELRCDPISGHTALYWYRQSLGQGLEFLIYFQGNSAPDKSGLPSDRFSAERTGGSVSTLTIQRTQQEDSAVYLCASSLTGNTIYFGEGSWLTVV.

The J gene is TRBJ1-5, the V gene TRBV19, with D possibly being TRBD1 (5 bases). The CDR3 spans 15 residues. V lost 6 bases and J lost 0, with 12 bases in between. Germline loops: CDR1 LNHDA, CDR2 SQIVND (reference sequence). The CDR3 region is CASRTRGNSNQPQHF. In DNA form, the CDR3 reads TGTGCCAGTAGGACAAGGGGAAATAGCAATCAGCCCCAGCATTTT. Filled out from reference TRBV19 and TRBJ1-5, the complete variable domain reads DGGITQSPKYLFRKEGQNVTLSCEQNLNHDAMYWYRQDPGQGLRLIYYSQIVNDFQKGDIAEGYSVSREKKESFPLTVTSAQKNPTAFYLCASRTRGNSNQPQHFGDGTRLSIL.

This chain joins TRBV10-1 and TRBJ1-1; a possible D gene is TRBD1 (6 bases). Germline CDR1 WNHNN, CDR2 SYGVQD (reference sequence). This CDR3 comprises 13 residues. V was cut by 6 bases and J by 2 bases, with 10 bases left in between. The CDR3 coding sequence is TGCGCCAGCAGGTCAGGGGCTAACACTGAAGCTTTCTTT. Translated: CASRSGANTEAFF.

This chain links TRBV5-6 with TRBJ1-5; tentative D call: TRBD1 (6 bases). This CDR3 spans 16 amino acids. Germline V gene data show CDR1 as SGHDT and CDR2 as YYEEEE. V gave up 1 base and J gave up 3 bases, with 14 bases separating them. This chain's CDR3 is CASSLYRTANNQPQHF. DNA of the CDR3: TGTGCCAGCAGCTTGTACCGGACAGCAAACAATCAGCCCCAGCATTTT.